The 24 T cell receptor beta chains below all came from one sample that was sequenced in a study of OX40 agonist ivuxolimab in advanced cancers. Library method: the immunoSEQ multiplex PCR assay. TCRdb retrieved this table from immuneACCESS and kept in-frame rearrangements only. Not all clones are present; in checked studies, unresolved V genes account for under half, and no reason is known for the remainder. Within this sample are some 75,000 clones, with over 75% of them counted one time only. The ten largest clonotypes hold around 2.9% of the sample. The sample here was CD4+ or CD8+ T cells sorted from blood, taken in a trial of the OX40 agonist ivuxolimab. The receptor set was obtained from an adult with an advanced solid tumor such as melanoma, head and neck, liver or kidney cancer.

The chain couples TRBV11-2 to TRBJ1-1; D remains unclear. The V gene's germline CDR1 is SGHAT and CDR2 FQNNGV. The V end lost 1 base, the J end lost 0 bases, and 9 bases lay between the germline ends. There are 15 residues in the CDR3. CDR3 residues: CASSLVRDLNTEAFF. The CDR3 coding sequence is TGTGCCAGCAGCTTAGTGAGGGATTTGAACACTGAAGCTTTCTTT.

The V and J genes are TRBV7-2 and TRBJ1-2; D gene unclear. V lost 4 bases, J lost 0 bases, and 12 bases lay in between. The CDR3 sequence is 15 residues long. Looked up from germline, CDR1 is SGHTA and CDR2 is FQGNSA. In nucleotides, the CDR3 is TGTGCCAGCAGCTCCAGTCCTACCACTAACTATGGCTACACCTTC. Amino acid sequence: CASSSSPTTNYGYTF. The full variable domain, completed using reference TRBV7-2 and TRBJ1-2, is GAGVSQSPSNKVTEKGKDVELRCDPISGHTALYWYRQSLGQGLEFLIYFQGNSAPDKSGLPSDRFSAERTGGSVSTLTIQRTQQEDSAVYLCASSSSPTTNYGYTFGSGTRLTVV.

The count of this clone is one. The chain recombines TRBV29-1 with TRBJ1-1, with 8 bases fitting TRBD1. This CDR3 is built from 13 residues. Germline CDR1 SQVTM, CDR2 ANQGSEA. The V segment lost 7 bases and the J segment 1 base; nucleotides outside the gene matches: 5. CDR3 DNA: TGCAGCGCCGTGGGACAGGCGAACACTGAAGCTTTCTTT. Amino acids: CSAVGQANTEAFF. Complete variable domain (other parts from reference TRBV29-1 and TRBJ1-1): SAVISQKPSRDICQRGTSLTIQCQVDSQVTMMFWYRQQPGQSLTLIATANQGSEATYESGFVIDKFPISRPNLTFSTLTVSNMSPEDSSIYLCSAVGQANTEAFFGQGTRLTVV.

The chain uses TRBV28 and TRBJ2-7, with unresolved D. The V and J ends lost 6 bases and 3 bases respectively, with 9 bases between them. The germline V gene encodes CDR1 MDHEN and CDR2 SYDVKM. The CDR3 covers 12 residues. This chain's CDR3 is CASRPPHYEQYF. Here the CDR3 DNA reads TGTGCCAGCAGACCCCCCCACTACGAGCAGTACTTC. The whole variable domain, filled in from reference TRBV28 and TRBJ2-7, reads DVKVTQSSRYLVKRTGEKVFLECVQDMDHENMFWYRQDPGLGLRLIYFSYDVKMKEKGDIPEGYSVSREKKERFSLILESASTNQTSMYLCASRPPHYEQYFGPGTRLTVT.

The chain couples TRBV6-5 to TRBJ1-5; 9 positions match TRBD1. The ends lost 6 bases at V and 6 bases at J; junction bases unmatched: 6. CDR1 and CDR2 (germline): MNHEY, SVGAGI. The CDR3 is 14 residues long. CDR3 sequence: CASRSDRGTQPQHF. DNA for the CDR3: TGTGCCAGCAGGTCTGACAGGGGGACTCAGCCCCAGCATTTT.

The chain carries TRBV6-6 and TRBJ2-2; TRBD2 is a possible D gene (5 bases). The CDR3 extends over 15 amino acids. Trimming took 5 bases from V and 3 from J, leaving 13 bases between them. Germline CDR1 and CDR2: MNHNY and SVGAGI (reference sequence). CDR3 amino acids: CASSTKTRYTGELFF. CDR3 coding DNA: TGTGCCAGCAGTACCAAAACTAGATACACCGGGGAGCTGTTTTTT.

The rearrangement joins TRBV30 to TRBJ2-3, with 7 positions matching TRBD1. The CDR3 is 13 amino acids. Germline V lookup: CDR1 GTSNPN, CDR2 SVGIG (reference sequence). J lost 8 bases, V lost 1 base, and 6 bases had no gene match. CDR3 region: CAWSGQGVGTQYF. Here the CDR3 DNA reads TGTGCCTGGAGTGGGCAGGGGGTGGGTACGCAGTATTTT.

V is TRBV7-2 and J is TRBJ1-2; D gene unclear. V lost 2 bases and J 2 bases, leaving 6 bases between the germline ends. Germline V lookup: CDR1 SGHTA, CDR2 FQGNSA. The CDR3 spans 13 residues. Here the CDR3 DNA reads TGTGCCAGCAGCTTATCAGAAAACTATGGCTACACCTTC. It is translated as CASSLSENYGYTF. Filled out from reference TRBV7-2 and TRBJ1-2, the complete variable domain reads GAGVSQSPSNKVTEKGKDVELRCDPISGHTALYWYRQSLGQGLEFLIYFQGNSAPDKSGLPSDRFSAERTGGSVSTLTIQRTQQEDSAVYLCASSLSENYGYTFGSGTRLTVV.

J is TRBJ2-1 and V is TRBV10-3; 8 bases line up with TRBD2. J lost 0 bases, V lost 5 bases, and 12 bases had no gene match. Germline assignment: CDR1 ENHRY and CDR2 SYGVKD. The CDR3 runs 18 residues. The CDR3 loop reads CAISTTSTGGFSYNEQFF. DNA for the CDR3: TGTGCCATCAGTACCACCAGTACGGGGGGGTTCTCCTACAATGAGCAGTTCTTC.

J is TRBJ2-1 and V is TRBV19; D is perhaps TRBD1 (6 bases). The germline gives CDR1 LNHDA, CDR2 SQIVND (reference sequence). V was shortened by 4 bases and J by 6 bases, with 10 bases between the two germline ends. The CDR3 sequence is 13 residues long. CDR3 residues: CASSRQVPNEQFF. The CDR3 nucleotides are TGTGCCAGTAGTAGACAGGTTCCCAATGAGCAGTTCTTC.

The chain recombines TRBV9 with TRBJ1-2; TRBD1 might be the D (5 bases). This CDR3 has 12 amino acids. CDR1 is SGDLS, CDR2 YYNGEE, per germline. Trimming removed 3 bases from V and 8 bases from J, with 11 bases in between. The CDR3 DNA sequence: TGTGCCAGCAGCGCGGGACCTTCGGGCTACACCTTC. This encodes CASSAGPSGYTF.

V is TRBV7-8 and J is TRBJ2-1; TRBD1 agrees at 7 bases. This CDR3 is 16 amino acids long. With V trimmed by 5 bases and J by 7 bases, 14 bases remained unmatched. The germline V gene has CDR1 SGHVS and CDR2 FQNEAQ. CDR3 amino acids: CASSPRDVTGYNEQFF. The CDR3 nucleotides are TGTGCCAGCAGCCCCCGGGATGTGACAGGGTATAATGAGCAGTTCTTC. Using reference TRBV7-8 and TRBJ2-1 for the parts outside the CDR3, the full variable domain is GAGVSQSPRYKVAKRGQDVALRCDPISGHVSLFWYQQALGQGPEFLTYFQNEAQLDKSGLPSDRFFAERPEGSVSTLKIQRTQQEDSAVYLCASSPRDVTGYNEQFFGPGTRLTVL.

The chain combines TRBV6-5 with TRBJ2-1; D tentatively fits TRBD1 or TRBD2 (5 bases each). This CDR3 has 12 residues. Trimming took 10 bases from V and 9 from J, leaving 16 bases between them. Germline CDR1 MNHEY, CDR2 SVGAGI. The CDR3 here is CANGARGGEQFF. The CDR3 region has the DNA TGTGCCAACGGGGCCCGTGGTGGTGAGCAGTTCTTC.

Notes on this clone: Within the sample, other DNA sequences also encode this same CDR3. This rearrangement joins TRBV19 to TRBJ1-1; D is unresolved. The CDR3 is made up of 13 amino acids. Germline CDR1 is LNHDA and CDR2 is SQIVND (reference sequence). With 3 bases removed from V and 1 base from J, the gap between germline ends came to 6 bases. CDR3 residues: CASSMGRNTEAFF. DNA of the CDR3: TGTGCCAGTAGTATGGGGAGGAACACTGAAGCTTTCTTT. Combining the CDR3 with reference TRBV19 and TRBJ1-1 gives the whole variable domain DGGITQSPKYLFRKEGQNVTLSCEQNLNHDAMYWYRQDPGQGLRLIYYSQIVNDFQKGDIAEGYSVSREKKESFPLTVTSAQKNPTAFYLCASSMGRNTEAFFGQGTRLTVV.

The V and J genes are TRBV19 and TRBJ1-5; 7 bases map to TRBD1. The CDR3 loop spans 15 amino acids. V lost 7 bases to trimming and J lost 1 base; unmatched junction nucleotides: 7. The germline gives CDR1 LNHDA, CDR2 SQIVND (reference sequence). This CDR3 reads CASNNRGESNQPQHF. CDR3 bases: TGTGCCAGTAACAACAGGGGAGAGAGCAATCAGCCCCAGCATTTT.

The chain links TRBV10-3 to TRBJ2-2; 7 nucleotides align to TRBD1. Germline V CDR1 and CDR2: ENHRY, SYGVKD. The junction had 4 bases not matched to a gene; V was cut back by 8 bases and J by 4 bases. The CDR3 is 13 residues long. CDR3 in amino acids: CAIPRQGTGELFF. For the CDR3, the DNA is TGTGCCATCCCGAGACAGGGCACCGGGGAGCTGTTTTTT.

J is TRBJ1-3 and V is TRBV25-1; D may be TRBD1 (5 bases). V was cut by 8 bases and J by 5 bases, with 16 bases left in between. The CDR3 has 14 residues. Germline V gene lookup returns CDR1 MGHDK and CDR2 SYGVNS. The CDR3 loop reads CASRGGGRRNTIYF. CDR3 DNA: TGTGCCAGCCGGGGGGGAGGACGGAGAAACACCATATATTTT.

The gene calls are TRBV5-1 and TRBJ1-6; D uncertain. Germline CDR1 SGHRS, CDR2 YFSETQ. V was clipped by 2 bases and J by 7 bases, with 10 bases between them. This CDR3 is 14 amino acids long. This CDR3 reads CASSLDMGNSPLHF. The CDR3 nucleotides are TGCGCCAGCAGCTTAGACATGGGAAATTCACCCCTCCACTTT.

The genes are TRBV7-6 and TRBJ2-3; no clear D gene. The CDR3 has 13 residues. Germline V gives CDR1 SGHVS, CDR2 FNYEAQ. The V end was cut by 6 bases, the J end by 4 bases, with 11 bases between. CDR3 in amino acids: CASSFQTSDTQYF. Written as DNA, the CDR3 is TGTGCCAGCAGTTTTCAGACCTCAGATACGCAGTATTTT.

J is TRBJ2-1 and V is TRBV30, with D tentatively TRBD1 or TRBD2 (6 bases each). V was cut by 0 bases and J by 12 bases, with 9 bases left in between. Germline loops: CDR1 GTSNPN, CDR2 SVGIG (reference sequence). The CDR3 consists of 11 residues. DNA of the CDR3: TGTGCCTGGAGTGTACAGGGACTGCAGTTCTTC. Protein sequence: CAWSVQGLQFF.

The chain combines TRBV7-2 with TRBJ1-1, with D hard to call. The CDR3 runs to 12 residues. Trimming left V 6 bases short and J 1 base short, with 6 bases between. Germline V gene lookup returns CDR1 SGHTA and CDR2 FQGNSA. CDR3 protein: CASRRTNTEAFF. CDR3 bases: TGTGCCAGCAGACGGACGAACACTGAAGCTTTCTTT.

The V call is TRBV19, the J call TRBJ1-2; D gene unclear. The CDR3 covers 15 residues. The V and J ends lost 5 bases and 4 bases respectively, with 17 bases between them. Germline CDR1 and CDR2: LNHDA and SQIVND (reference sequence). The CDR3 DNA follows: TGTGCCAGTAGTCAATTACCTCGACGGATCTATGGCTACACCTTC. As protein: CASSQLPRRIYGYTF.

V is TRBV5-1 and J is TRBJ2-5; 8 bases match TRBD1. CDR1 and CDR2 from the germline V gene are SGHRS and YFSETQ. The CDR3 consists of 16 residues. J was trimmed by 0 bases and V by 0 bases; bases with no gene match: 4. The CDR3 sequence is CASSLVGTGYQETQYF. The DNA of the CDR3 is TGCGCCAGCAGCTTGGTCGGGACAGGTTACCAAGAGACCCAGTACTTC.

The rearrangement joins TRBV6-5 to TRBJ2-2, with D possibly called TRBD1 or TRBD2 (5 bases each). Trimming left V 4 bases short and J 5 bases short, with 11 bases between. Germline CDR1 and CDR2: MNHEY and SVGAGI. The CDR3 extends over 14 amino acids. CDR3 bases: TGTGCCAGCAGTTTGGGGACCAATACCGGGGAGCTGTTTTTT. Amino acids: CASSLGTNTGELFF.